Below, 25 T cell receptor beta chains from the same sample are listed, as sequenced in a study of ipilimumab plus nivolumab after autologous stem cell transplantation. Profiling relied on immunoSEQ multiplex PCR, and the TCRdb table lists in-frame clones only, not all of them. Of 35,000 to 50,000 clones in the sample, 70% to 90% were seen once. The sample was PBMCs, taken in a trial of ipilimumab plus nivolumab as post-transplant consolidation. Receptor source: a male donor with multiple myeloma.

This clone was seen only a few times. V gene TRBV6-5 combines with J gene TRBJ1-1; D is ambiguous. Germline V gene lookup returns CDR1 MNHEY and CDR2 SVGAGI. This CDR3 has 13 residues. Trimming stripped 10 bases from V and 1 base from J, with 13 bases between. CDR3 DNA: TGTGCCACCTTCCCGTGGGGGAACACTGAAGCTTTCTTT. Its translation is CATFPWGNTEAFF.

This chain links TRBV5-1 with TRBJ1-2; 7 bases align to TRBD1. The CDR3 runs to 14 residues. CDR1 and CDR2 (germline): SGHRS, YFSETQ. V shed 1 base, J shed 5 bases, and the junction held 5 bases outside the gene matches. This chain's CDR3 is CASSLPGTAYGYTF. In DNA, the CDR3 is TGCGCCAGCAGCTTGCCCGGGACAGCTTATGGCTACACCTTC.

The chain combines TRBV6-5 with TRBJ2-7; maybe TRBD1 (5 bases). Germline V gene lookup returns CDR1 MNHEY and CDR2 SVGAGI. V gave up 8 bases and J gave up 0 bases, with 14 bases separating them. The CDR3 runs to 14 residues. This chain's CDR3 is CASGKDTSSYEQYF. CDR3 bases: TGTGCCAGCGGAAAGGACACAAGCTCCTACGAGCAGTACTTC.

The chain uses TRBV5-1 and TRBJ2-3; 9 nucleotides align to TRBD2. V trimming: 0 bases; J trimming: 5 bases; junction bases outside the gene matches: 10. This CDR3 has 17 amino acids. Germline V gives CDR1 SGHRS, CDR2 YFSETQ. CDR3 protein: CASSLEASGTGEDTQYF. The CDR3 region has the DNA TGCGCCAGCAGCTTGGAGGCTAGCGGGACTGGGGAAGATACGCAGTATTTT.

The chain couples TRBV6-1 to TRBJ1-5, with a possible D match to TRBD1 (6 bases). The CDR3 covers 15 residues. V was cut by 6 bases and J by 4 bases, with 16 bases left in between. Germline loops: CDR1 MNHNS, CDR2 SASEGT. Here the CDR3 DNA reads TGTGCCAGCAGAATAAGGGGGGAAACTAATCAGCCCCAGCATTTT. It yields the protein CASRIRGETNQPQHF.

This clone appeared once. The rearrangement uses TRBV18 and TRBJ2-3; 12 bases are a match to TRBD2. The J segment lost 0 bases and the V segment lost 4 bases, leaving 8 bases of the junction unmatched. The CDR3 is 18 residues long. Germline V gene data show CDR1 as KGHSH and CDR2 as LQKENI. This CDR3 reads CASSLRTSGASSTDTQYF. The CDR3 DNA reads TGTGCCAGCTCACTACGGACTAGCGGGGCCTCTAGCACAGATACGCAGTATTTT.

V usage is TRBV18 and J usage is TRBJ1-4; 7 positions match TRBD1. Germline-derived CDR1 and CDR2 are KGHSH and LQKENI. V lost 1 base and J lost 7; bases outside the gene matches: 6. This CDR3 is built from 15 residues. The CDR3 bases are TGTGCCAGCTCACCACGACAGGGAGGTAGTGAAAAACTGTTTTTT. Translation: CASSPRQGGSEKLFF.

The rearrangement links TRBV28 to TRBJ1-5; D is ambiguous. The CDR3 totals 12 residues. Trimming stripped 4 bases from V and 1 base from J, with 2 bases between. The germline V gene has CDR1 MDHEN and CDR2 SYDVKM. Written as DNA, the CDR3 is TGTGCCAGCAGTTACAGCAATCAGCCCCAGCATTTT. It encodes CASSYSNQPQHF.

The rearrangement joins TRBV19 to TRBJ1-4; D is possibly TRBD1 (6 bases). The V gene's germline CDR1 is LNHDA and CDR2 SQIVND (reference sequence). Trimming took off 6 bases at V and 8 bases at J, with 19 bases between the two ends. This CDR3 has 15 residues. CDR3: CASSHEGGRYEKLFF. In DNA, the CDR3 is TGTGCCAGTAGCCACGAGGGGGGGCGATACGAAAAACTGTTTTTT.

This chain joins TRBV4-3 and TRBJ1-2; D remains ambiguous. This CDR3 spans 16 amino acids. Germline V gene data show CDR1 as LGHNA and CDR2 as YSLEER. Trimming cost V 0 bases and J 10 bases, with 21 bases left between them. CDR3 loop: CASSQDGVGGAFSYTF. CDR3 nucleotides: TGCGCCAGCAGCCAAGACGGGGTAGGCGGAGCCTTCTCCTACACCTTC.

The chain couples TRBV6-1 to TRBJ1-2; D may be TRBD1 (5 bases). This CDR3 is built from 14 residues. Germline V CDR1 and CDR2: MNHNS, SASEGT. V lost 2 bases and J lost 6, with 13 bases in between. The CDR3 spells CASSEIGQGDGYTF. The DNA for the CDR3 is TGTGCCAGCAGTGAAATCGGGCAGGGAGATGGCTACACCTTC.

The chain recombines TRBV5-1 with TRBJ1-2, with D perhaps TRBD1 (5 bases). The germline CDR1 and CDR2 sequences are SGHRS and YFSETQ. The CDR3 contains 14 residues. Trimming pared 4 bases from V and 7 bases from J, leaving 17 bases between. The CDR3 nucleotides are TGCGCCAGCAGCACCTCCGGGACGTACTCTGGCTACACCTTC. Protein product: CASSTSGTYSGYTF. Full variable domain (outside the CDR3, taken from reference TRBV5-1 and TRBJ1-2): KAGVTQTPRYLIKTRGQQVTLSCSPISGHRSVSWYQQTPGQGLQFLFEYFSETQRNKGNFPGRFSGRQFSNSRSEMNVSTLELGDSALYLCASSTSGTYSGYTFGSGTRLTVV.

This clone was picked up a small number of times. The chain's CDR3 is CASSLVRSRSNQPQHF. CDR3 DNA: TGTGCCAGCAGCTTAGTACGGAGCAGGAGCAATCAGCCCCAGCATTTT. The chain joins TRBV7-8 to TRBJ1-5; no clear D. From germline, CDR1 is SGHVS and CDR2 FQNEAQ. Trimming left V 1 base short and J 1 base short, with 11 bases between. The CDR3 loop spans 16 amino acids.

This chain uses TRBV2 with TRBJ2-5; 13 bases are shared with TRBD2. The DNA end favors TRBJ2-7, so the J call may be wrong. The CDR3 has 18 residues. The V gene's germline CDR1 is SNHLY and CDR2 FYNNEI. The CDR3 sequence: CASSWTGTSGMNSYEQYF. In DNA form, the CDR3 reads TGTGCCAGCAGTTGGACAGGGACTAGCGGGATGAACTCCTACGAGCAGTACTTC.

The chain uses TRBV19 and TRBJ2-5, with D tentatively TRBD1 or TRBD2 (6 bases each). V lost 5 bases and J lost 5, with 12 bases in between. The CDR3 runs 13 residues. From germline, CDR1 is LNHDA and CDR2 SQIVND (reference sequence). CDR3 coding DNA: TGTGCCAGTAGTGCTCGGGGGCGGGAGACCCAGTACTTC. Protein: CASSARGRETQYF. The complete variable domain, with remaining parts taken from reference TRBV19 and TRBJ2-5, reads DGGITQSPKYLFRKEGQNVTLSCEQNLNHDAMYWYRQDPGQGLRLIYYSQIVNDFQKGDIAEGYSVSREKKESFPLTVTSAQKNPTAFYLCASSARGRETQYFGPGTRLLVL.

The V gene is TRBV19, the J gene TRBJ1-1; TRBD1 might be the D (5 bases). CDR1 is LNHDA and CDR2 is SQIVND in the germline V gene (reference sequence). Trimming took 2 bases from V and 5 from J, leaving 24 bases between them. CDR3 size: 18 residues. In DNA form, the CDR3 reads TGTGCCAGTAGTATAAGGGGAAGGGGTTTGGAGGATCGAACTGAAGCTTTCTTT. Translating gives CASSIRGRGLEDRTEAFF.

The CDR3 sequence: CASSLDPGSNYGYTF. CDR3 sequence (DNA): TGTGCCAGCAGTTTAGACCCGGGCAGTAACTATGGCTACACCTTC. The V gene is TRBV28, the J gene TRBJ1-2; no firm D call. V lost 2 bases and J 1 base, leaving 11 bases between the germline ends. This CDR3 contains 15 residues. CDR1 is MDHEN and CDR2 is SYDVKM in the germline V gene.

The chain joins TRBV27 to TRBJ2-3, with 10 nucleotides matching TRBD2. V shed 4 bases and J 8 bases; nucleotides not matched to a gene: 9. This CDR3 spans 15 amino acids. The V gene's germline CDR1 is MNHEY and CDR2 SMNVEV (reference sequence). CDR3: CASSSLAGDWGTQYF. The CDR3 DNA follows: TGTGCCAGCAGTTCGCTAGCGGGAGATTGGGGTACGCAGTATTTT.

The chain links TRBV19 to TRBJ2-5; 9 bases align to TRBD2. There are 14 residues in the CDR3. J gave up 3 bases and V 1 base, and 0 bases lay outside the gene matches. CDR1 and CDR2 from the germline V gene are LNHDA and SQIVND (reference sequence). CDR3 protein: CASSIGGGEETQYF. The CDR3, as DNA: TGTGCCAGTAGTATAGGCGGGGGGGAAGAGACCCAGTACTTC.

The chain has TRBV5-1 and TRBJ1-2; maybe TRBD1 (6 bases). Germline loops: CDR1 SGHRS, CDR2 YFSETQ. This CDR3 has 14 residues. Between the trimmed V and J ends, which lost 0 bases and 8 bases, there was a span of 14 bases. CDR3 in amino acids: CASSLEWGALGYTF. CDR3 in DNA: TGCGCCAGCAGCTTGGAGTGGGGGGCGCTGGGCTACACCTTC.

The chain joins TRBV6-5 to TRBJ2-3; D might be TRBD2 (5 bases). Germline V CDR1 and CDR2: MNHEY, SVGAGI. The ends were cut back, 0 bases at V and 2 bases at J, with 12 bases in the middle. The CDR3 is made up of 16 amino acids. The CDR3 nucleotides are TGTGCCAGCAGTTACTCGCCTAGCCCCACCACAGATACGCAGTATTTT. Amino acid sequence: CASSYSPSPTTDTQYF.

The chain links TRBV13 to TRBJ1-1; TRBD1 is a possible D gene (5 bases). There are 19 residues in the CDR3. Looked up from germline, CDR1 is PRHDT and CDR2 is FYEKMQ (reference sequence). Trimming removed 4 bases at V and 0 bases at J, with 24 bases between. For the CDR3, the DNA is TGTGCCAGCAGCTACGGCCCCCAACTATCCTGGGGGATGAACACTGAAGCTTTCTTT. Its translation: CASSYGPQLSWGMNTEAFF. Using reference TRBV13 and TRBJ1-1 for the parts outside the CDR3, the full variable domain is AAGVIQSPRHLIKEKRETATLKCYPIPRHDTVYWYQQGPGQDPQFLISFYEKMQSDKGSIPDRFSAQQFSDYHSELNMSSLELGDSALYFCASSYGPQLSWGMNTEAFFGQGTRLTVV.

The chain combines TRBV28 with TRBJ1-4; perhaps TRBD1 as D (6 bases). This CDR3 has 15 residues. The V end was cut by 2 bases, the J end by 3 bases, with 10 bases between. Germline-derived CDR1 and CDR2 are MDHEN and SYDVKM. The CDR3 spells CASSLMGAANEKLFF. DNA for the CDR3: TGTGCCAGCAGTTTAATGGGGGCAGCTAATGAAAAACTGTTTTTT.

The CDR3 DNA follows: TGCGCCAGCAGCTTGGGGGTCGGCGCAGGGGACACTGAAGCTTTCTTT. It is translated as CASSLGVGAGDTEAFF. V is TRBV5-1 and J is TRBJ1-1, with D possibly TRBD1 on 6 matching bases. The V and J ends lost 0 bases and 3 bases respectively, with 15 bases between them. Germline assignment: CDR1 SGHRS and CDR2 YFSETQ. CDR3 size: 16 residues.

This clone was recorded once. This CDR3 reads CATHKDSNNEQFF. The CDR3 nucleotides read TGTGCCACCCATAAGGACAGTAACAATGAGCAGTTCTTC. The chain carries TRBV2 and TRBJ2-1, with D maybe TRBD1 (6 bases). This CDR3 comprises 13 residues. V lost 10 bases and J 5 bases, leaving 15 bases between the germline ends. Germline V CDR1 and CDR2: SNHLY, FYNNEI. The full variable domain, completed using reference TRBV2 and TRBJ2-1, is EPEVTQTPSHQVTQMGQEVILRCVPISNHLYFYWYRQILGQKVEFLVSFYNNEISEKSEIFDDQFSVERPDGSNFTLKIRSTKLEDSAMYFCATHKDSNNEQFFGPGTRLTVL.